The source of this TCR beta chain is a study of CD8 T cells in ankylosing spondylitis. Each CDR3 protein gets one entry after TCRdb re-called the 5' RACE reads with MiXCR. The table has roughly 160,000 distinct CDR3 sequences, around 8.9% seen once. Deletions cut 5 bases from V and 7 bases from J, with 17 bases between. Per the germline V gene, CDR1 is SGHVS and CDR2 is FQNEAQ. This CDR3 spans 14 amino acids. The sample consisted of blood, either unsorted or a sorted T cell fraction (not recorded which). This clonotype was sampled from a female donor with ankylosing spondylitis or in good health (not recorded which). The V call is TRBV7-8, the J call TRBJ1-2, with a tentative D call TRBD1 (6 bases). As DNA, the CDR3 is TGTGCCAGCAGCCTAAAGGGGGAGAGCTCTGGCTACACCTTC. Amino acid sequence: CASSLKGESSGYTF.